Presented here are 6 T cell receptor beta chains from one specimen sequenced in a study of blood T cell repertoires in COVID-19. The repertoire was sequenced with immunoSEQ multiplex PCR; TCRdb's copy has only in-frame clones and lacks some. The repertoire consists of some 15,000 clones, with approximately 89% occurring once and the leading ten covering about 4.7%. The sequencing sample was made of peripheral blood. The receptor source for this set is a man aged 55-75 years with active COVID-19.

V gene TRBV19 combines with J gene TRBJ1-6; D gene unclear. V gave up 10 bases and J gave up 10 bases, with 17 bases separating them. CDR3 length: 13 residues. Germline CDR1 reads LNHDA; CDR2 reads SQIVND (reference sequence). DNA for the CDR3: TGTGCCACTACACCATCCCGGGTCTCACCCCTCCACTTT. It is translated as CATTPSRVSPLHF.

The chain is built from TRBV24-1 and TRBJ2-1, with TRBD2 as a possible D gene (5 bases). CDR1 and CDR2 (germline): KGHDR, SFDVKD. V lost 2 bases to trimming and J lost 1 base, with 17 bases between them. The CDR3 is 18 residues long. CDR3 coding DNA: TGTGCCACCAGTGATTGGAAATGGACTGATGGGTCCTACAATGAGCAGTTCTTC. Translating gives CATSDWKWTDGSYNEQFF.

This chain uses TRBV9 with TRBJ2-5, with a tentative D call TRBD2 (6 bases). Trimming shortened V by 4 bases and J by 1 base, and 11 bases separated the two germline ends. The germline V gene has CDR1 SGDLS and CDR2 YYNGEE. The CDR3 spans 14 residues. The CDR3 nucleotides are TGTGCCAGCAGCATGAGGGACTCCCAAGAGACCCAGTACTTC. As protein: CASSMRDSQETQYF.

The chain uses TRBV2 and TRBJ2-3, with 11 bases aligning to TRBD2. V shed 5 bases and J 4 bases; nucleotides not matched to a gene: 8. The CDR3 contains 16 residues. CDR1 and CDR2 from the germline V gene are SNHLY and FYNNEI. CDR3 loop: CASSSPGLAVPDTQYF. Here the CDR3 DNA reads TGTGCCAGCAGTTCACCGGGACTAGCGGTTCCAGATACGCAGTATTTT.

DNA of the CDR3: TGTGCCAGCTCACCGACCACAACAGGGGCGGATAACTATGGCTACACCTTC. Its protein product is CASSPTTTGADNYGYTF. The gene calls are TRBV18 and TRBJ1-2; 7 bases fit TRBD1. V trimming: 3 bases; J trimming: 1 base; junction bases outside the gene matches: 11. CDR3 length: 17 amino acids. The germline CDR1 and CDR2 sequences are KGHSH and LQKENI.

V gene TRBV14 combines with J gene TRBJ1-4, with D possibly TRBD1 on 6 matching bases. The germline gives CDR1 SGHDN, CDR2 FVKESK. The CDR3 sequence is 13 residues long. Trimming removed 7 bases at V and 6 bases at J, with 12 bases between. CDR3: CASNRGADEKLFF. CDR3 DNA sequence: TGTGCCAGCAACCGGGGGGCCGATGAAAAACTGTTTTTT. Together with reference TRBV14 and TRBJ1-4, the CDR3 gives the full variable domain: EAGVTQFPSHSVIEKGQTVTLRCDPISGHDNLYWYRRVMGKEIKFLLHFVKESKQDESGMPNNRFLAERTGGTYSTLKVQPAELEDSGVYFCASNRGADEKLFFGSGTQLSVL.